What follows are 31 T cell receptor beta chains derived from one specimen sequenced in a study of vaccination and CD4 T cells after COVID-19. The time point: late sampling 161 to 241 days after vaccination in three convalescent patients. TCRdb passed the PCR reads through MiXCR, listing each CDR3 protein once. The sample records around 28,000 distinct CDR3 sequences, over 40% being singletons. The sequences come from CD4+ T cells from blood, collected about 7 months after SARS-CoV-2 vaccination. Receptor source: a human donor who had recovered from COVID-19.

This rearrangement joins TRBV2 to TRBJ1-2; perhaps TRBD1 as D (6 bases). This CDR3 region has 14 residues. The germline V gene encodes CDR1 SNHLY and CDR2 FYNNEI. V gave up 4 bases and J gave up 2 bases, with 11 bases separating them. The CDR3 DNA sequence: TGTGCCAGCAGTGGGACAGCATCCAACTATGGCTACACCTTC. This sequence encodes CASSGTASNYGYTF.

The chain joins TRBV28 to TRBJ1-5; D is perhaps TRBD1 (5 bases). Germline assignment: CDR1 MDHEN and CDR2 SYDVKM. The CDR3 contains 15 residues. The germline V and J ends were trimmed by 2 bases and 0 bases, with 8 bases remaining between them. The CDR3 region is CASSLVGGSNQPQHF. The CDR3 nucleotides read TGTGCCAGCAGTTTAGTGGGGGGTAGCAATCAGCCCCAGCATTTT.

This rearrangement joins TRBV28 to TRBJ2-7; tentatively, D is TRBD1 (6 bases). This CDR3 comprises 16 residues. The V end was cut by 2 bases, the J end by 1 base, with 15 bases between. Germline assignment: CDR1 MDHEN and CDR2 SYDVKM. CDR3 sequence: CASSLPLQGPSYEQYF. CDR3 DNA sequence: TGTGCCAGCAGTTTACCCCTTCAGGGGCCTTCCTACGAGCAGTACTTC.

This clonotype was observed a few times. This rearrangement joins TRBV7-6 to TRBJ2-3, with D perhaps TRBD1 or TRBD2 (5 bases each). The CDR3 loop spans 10 amino acids. Trimming shortened V by 8 bases and J by 5 bases, and 5 bases separated the two germline ends. CDR1 and CDR2 from the germline V gene are SGHVS and FNYEAQ. The CDR3 coding sequence is TGTGCCAGCGGGGGAGATACGCAGTATTTT. Translating it yields CASGGDTQYF. Supplemented by reference TRBV7-6 and TRBJ2-3, the full variable domain reads GAGVSQSPRYKVTKRGQDVALRCDPISGHVSLYWYRQALGQGPEFLTYFNYEAQQDKSGLPNDRFSAERPEGSISTLTIQRTEQRDSAMYRCASGGDTQYFGPGTRLTVL.

This clonotype appeared a few times. The chain combines TRBV20-1 with TRBJ2-7; D is possibly TRBD2 (6 bases). V was cut by 3 bases and J by 4 bases, with 16 bases left in between. The CDR3 consists of 14 residues. Germline-derived CDR1 and CDR2 are DFQATT and SNEGSKA (reference sequence). CDR3 in amino acids: CSARTPGGMYEQYF. The CDR3 bases are TGCAGTGCTAGGACCCCAGGCGGGATGTACGAGCAGTACTTC.

This clonotype was counted between two and nine times. This rearrangement joins TRBV27 to TRBJ2-5; 10 bases line up with TRBD1. CDR1 and CDR2 (germline): MNHEY, SMNVEV (reference sequence). Trimming removed 3 bases from V and 5 bases from J; junction bases left unmatched: 6. CDR3 length: 15 amino acids. CDR3 DNA sequence: TGTGCCAGCAGTTTTGACAGGGGGCAGTTGGAGACCCAGTACTTC. This encodes CASSFDRGQLETQYF.

This clonotype was picked up a small number of times. J is TRBJ2-3 and V is TRBV6-1; weak D call: TRBD1 (7 bases). The V end lost 6 bases, the J end lost 3 bases, and 16 bases lay between the germline ends. The CDR3 sequence is 15 residues long. From germline, CDR1 is MNHNS and CDR2 SASEGT. CDR3 in amino acids: CASSRQGLLTDTQYF. The CDR3 DNA reads as TGTGCCAGCAGCCGACAGGGACTTTTGACAGATACGCAGTATTTT.

This clonotype has more than one count but fewer than ten. The chain employs TRBV7-9 and TRBJ1-1, with 7 bases lining up with TRBD1. The CDR3 runs to 14 residues. Germline V gene data show CDR1 as SEHNR and CDR2 as FQNEAQ (reference sequence). With V trimmed by 4 bases and J by 10 bases, 12 bases remained unmatched. The CDR3 nucleotides are TGTGCCAGCAGCTCCGACAGGGTGGGGTGGGGAGCTTTCTTT. Translation gives CASSSDRVGWGAFF.

This clonotype was counted only a few times. The gene calls are TRBV27 and TRBJ2-1; TRBD2 matches at 15 bases. V was pared by 7 bases and J by 7 bases, with 8 bases of the junction left unmatched. Germline CDR1 reads MNHEY; CDR2 reads SMNVEV (reference sequence). This CDR3 is 16 amino acids long. CDR3 protein: CASKARGLAGGNEQFF. The CDR3 DNA is TGTGCCAGCAAAGCTCGTGGACTAGCGGGGGGGAATGAGCAGTTCTTC.

The chain has TRBV20-1 and TRBJ2-7, with 7 bases that match TRBD2. The CDR3 totals 15 residues. J was trimmed by 3 bases and V by 3 bases; bases with no gene match: 11. CDR1 and CDR2 (germline): DFQATT, SNEGSKA (reference sequence). In DNA form, the CDR3 reads TGCAGTGCTAGCGGGAGGATGGGACCGAGCTACGAGCAGTACTTC. Residues: CSASGRMGPSYEQYF.

This chain links TRBV6-5 with TRBJ2-7; no reliable D call. Trimming removed 0 bases from V and 1 base from J, with 7 bases in between. This CDR3 has 14 amino acids. The germline V gene encodes CDR1 MNHEY and CDR2 SVGAGI. CDR3: CASSYSGGSYEQYF. In nucleotides, the CDR3 is TGTGCCAGCAGTTACTCAGGCGGATCCTACGAGCAGTACTTC.

This clonotype was detected only a few times. This chain uses TRBV19 with TRBJ2-1; TRBD2 matches at 7 bases. CDR1 and CDR2 (germline): LNHDA, SQIVND (reference sequence). J gave up 4 bases and V 3 bases, and 9 bases lay outside the gene matches. This CDR3 is 16 amino acids long. The CDR3 loop reads CASSIPGGPIYNEQFF. For the CDR3, the DNA is TGTGCCAGTAGTATCCCGGGAGGCCCGATTTACAATGAGCAGTTCTTC.

The rearrangement uses TRBV11-1 and TRBJ1-2; D is perhaps TRBD1 (5 bases). V lost 3 bases and J lost 2, with 10 bases in between. The CDR3 consists of 14 residues. The germline V gene encodes CDR1 SGHAT and CDR2 FQDESV (reference sequence). For the CDR3, the DNA is TGTGCCAGCAGCTTCGAGTCAGGGAACTATGGCTACACCTTC. As protein: CASSFESGNYGYTF.

V is TRBV28 and J is TRBJ1-2; tentative D call: TRBD1 (6 bases). CDR1 is MDHEN and CDR2 is SYDVKM in the germline V gene. The V end was cut by 3 bases, the J end by 4 bases, with 21 bases between. The CDR3 is 17 amino acids. This chain's CDR3 is CASSFGLGTHSSYGYTF. For the CDR3, the DNA is TGTGCCAGCAGTTTTGGCCTCGGGACACATTCTTCCTATGGCTACACCTTC.

This clonotype was counted once. The rearrangement joins TRBV5-1 to TRBJ2-7, with 13 bases that match TRBD2. CDR1 is SGHRS and CDR2 is YFSETQ in the germline V gene. This CDR3 contains 16 residues. Unmatched junction bases numbered 6, after V lost 3 bases and J lost 3 bases. The CDR3 here is CASSWGRTSGGYEQYF. The CDR3 nucleotides are TGCGCCAGCAGCTGGGGAAGGACTAGCGGGGGCTACGAGCAGTACTTC.

This CDR3 reads CASSPSVGVSPLHF. CDR3 coding DNA: TGTGCCAGCAGCCCCAGCGTCGGGGTTTCACCCCTCCACTTT. The V call is TRBV7-9, the J call TRBJ1-6; no definite D call. Germline loops: CDR1 SEHNR, CDR2 FQNEAQ (reference sequence). The ends were cut back, 5 bases at V and 9 bases at J, with 14 bases in the middle. The CDR3 contains 14 residues.

The chain uses TRBV4-1 and TRBJ2-5; 8 positions agree with TRBD1. The V gene's germline CDR1 is MGHRA and CDR2 YSYEKL. The V and J ends lost 4 bases and 3 bases, in that order; junction bases with no gene match: 7. The CDR3 is 15 amino acids. The CDR3 nucleotides are TGCGCCAGCAGCCGGAACAGGGGGGCGAAAGAGACCCAGTACTTC. It translates to CASSRNRGAKETQYF.

V gene TRBV20-1 combines with J gene TRBJ2-7, with 16 nucleotides matching TRBD2. The CDR3 runs 15 residues. Losses at the gene ends were 6 bases for V and 7 bases for J; bases not matched to a gene: 9. Per germline, CDR1 DFQATT and CDR2 SNEGSKA (reference sequence). The CDR3 spells CSAGTSGRARKEQYF. As DNA, the CDR3 is TGCAGTGCAGGGACTAGCGGGAGGGCCCGGAAAGAGCAGTACTTC.

The V call is TRBV2, the J call TRBJ2-7; D perhaps matches TRBD2 (6 bases). Trimming stripped 1 base from V and 0 bases from J, with 13 bases between. Germline V gives CDR1 SNHLY, CDR2 FYNNEI. CDR3 length: 16 residues. As DNA, the CDR3 is TGTGCCAGCAGTGAAGTGGGCGGGGTTTCCTCCTACGAGCAGTACTTC. Translating gives CASSEVGGVSSYEQYF.

V usage is TRBV6-2 or TRBV6-3 and J usage is TRBJ2-5; possible D gene TRBD1, 6 bases. CDR1 and CDR2 from the germline V gene are MNHEY and SVGEGT. With 0 bases removed from V and 5 bases from J, the gap between germline ends came to 7 bases. The CDR3 covers 13 residues. CDR3 bases: TGTGCCAGCAGTTACTCCGACAGGGAGACCCAGTACTTC. Translation gives CASSYSDRETQYF.

The chain has TRBV5-4 and TRBJ2-3, with D possibly TRBD2 on 5 matching bases. The germline CDR1 and CDR2 sequences are SGHNT and YYREEE (reference sequence). The CDR3 spans 15 residues. V was trimmed by 0 bases and J by 5 bases, leaving 13 bases between them. CDR3 nucleotide sequence: TGTGCCAGCAGCTTGGCCACGGGAACGGGAGATACGCAGTATTTT. This sequence encodes CASSLATGTGDTQYF.

The chain is built from TRBV20-1 and TRBJ2-4, with 12 positions matching TRBD2. This CDR3 spans 17 amino acids. The trim removed 1 base at V and 8 bases at J, leaving 12 bases unmatched. Germline assignment: CDR1 DFQATT and CDR2 SNEGSKA (reference sequence). Here the CDR3 reads CSARGASGRGKGDIQYF. The CDR3 region has the DNA TGCAGTGCTAGAGGGGCTAGCGGGAGGGGGAAAGGGGACATTCAGTACTTC.

This clonotype was picked up a small number of times. The chain uses TRBV19 and TRBJ2-7, with D possibly being TRBD2 (7 bases). The V and J ends lost 3 bases and 5 bases respectively, with 17 bases between them. Germline CDR1 reads LNHDA; CDR2 reads SQIVND (reference sequence). The CDR3 runs to 15 residues. The CDR3 bases are TGTGCCAGTAGTATGGGGGGGACATTATTTGACGAGCAGTACTTC. It translates to CASSMGGTLFDEQYF.

A few counts support this clonotype. The chain carries TRBV19 and TRBJ1-5; 10 bases are a match to TRBD1. J lost 5 bases, V lost 7 bases, and 20 bases had no gene match. The V gene's germline CDR1 is LNHDA and CDR2 SQIVND (reference sequence). The CDR3 extends over 19 amino acids. In nucleotides, the CDR3 is TGTGCCAGTACCGGACCGGGACAGGGGATCAAATCCGGGGATCAGCCCCAGCATTTT. Protein sequence: CASTGPGQGIKSGDQPQHF.

This clonotype appeared a few times. This chain connects TRBV7-9 to TRBJ2-5, with 11 bases identical to TRBD2. The CDR3 covers 21 residues. In germline, CDR1 is SEHNR, CDR2 FQNEAQ (reference sequence). The trim removed 4 bases at V and 3 bases at J, leaving 22 bases unmatched. The CDR3 loop reads CASSSPWPITNELAGEETQYF. For the CDR3, the DNA is TGTGCCAGCAGCTCCCCGTGGCCCATAACCAATGAACTAGCGGGGGAAGAGACCCAGTACTTC.

The rearrangement links TRBV6-1 to TRBJ2-1; 8 bases agree with TRBD1. Germline CDR1 and CDR2: MNHNS and SASEGT. V dropped 2 bases and J dropped 2; count of bases not matched to a gene: 2. The CDR3 runs to 15 residues. The CDR3 sequence: CASSEQGAAYNEQFF. The CDR3 nucleotides are TGTGCCAGCAGTGAACAGGGGGCTGCCTACAATGAGCAGTTCTTC.

This sequence joins TRBV6-1 and TRBJ2-1; tentatively, D is TRBD2 (6 bases). Per germline, CDR1 MNHNS and CDR2 SASEGT. Trimming stripped 6 bases from V and 9 bases from J, with 18 bases between. The CDR3 runs 14 residues. The CDR3 region has the DNA TGTGCCAGCAGCCCAAGGGAGCGGAGGGGTGAGCAGTTCTTC. This sequence encodes CASSPRERRGEQFF.

Points on this clonotype: At one boundary the junction diverges from the germline segment, which might be a read error. The chain couples TRBV27 to TRBJ2-5; unclear D gene. CDR3 length: 16 residues. Germline CDR1 and CDR2: MNHEY and SMNVEV (reference sequence). The CDR3 loop is CTSSLVRLGSRETQYF. The CDR3 bases are TGCACCAGCAGTTTAGTCCGCCTAGGGTCGAGGGAGACCCAGTACTTC.

This clonotype was counted only a few times. The chain combines TRBV27 with TRBJ2-5; D possibly corresponds to TRBD1 (6 bases). Trimming cost V 7 bases and J 4 bases, with 10 bases left between them. Germline V lookup: CDR1 MNHEY, CDR2 SMNVEV (reference sequence). This CDR3 region has 12 residues. In nucleotides, the CDR3 is TGTGCCAGCATGGACAGAGGAGAGACCCAGTACTTC. This translates into CASMDRGETQYF.

This clonotype was picked up one time. The V gene is TRBV4-3, the J gene TRBJ2-3, with D possibly matching TRBD2 (6 bases). This CDR3 has 18 residues. Germline V gives CDR1 LGHNA, CDR2 YSLEER. V lost 0 bases and J lost 2, with 18 bases in between. CDR3 DNA sequence: TGCGCCAGCAGCCAAGATCCGGCCAGCGGAGGGATCACAGATACGCAGTATTTT. Translated: CASSQDPASGGITDTQYF.

V is TRBV20-1 and J is TRBJ2-7, with 12 bases fitting TRBD2. The CDR3 loop spans 15 amino acids. Losses at the gene ends were 6 bases for V and 3 bases for J; bases not matched to a gene: 9. CDR1 and CDR2 from the germline V gene are DFQATT and SNEGSKA (reference sequence). The CDR3 DNA reads TGCAGTGCGCGTCGACTAGCGGGAGTTCTCTACGAGCAGTACTTC. Translating gives CSARRLAGVLYEQYF.